One sample yielded the 23 T cell receptor beta chains listed below, sequenced in a study of T cells after yellow fever vaccination. In TCRdb, the 5' RACE reads were re-called with MiXCR into one record per CDR3 protein. Of about 400,000 distinct CDR3 sequences detected, 6.2% appear once; the ten largest clones hold 14% to 15%. Specimen: PBMCs, collected 5 days after the yellow fever booster vaccination. All receptors come from a man younger than 45 who received the YFV17D yellow fever vaccine.

This clonotype was seen a handful of times. The chain joins TRBV20-1 to TRBJ1-2; D may be TRBD1 (6 bases). Per the germline V gene, CDR1 is DFQATT and CDR2 is SNEGSKA (reference sequence). The V and J ends lost 6 bases and 4 bases respectively, with 15 bases between them. The CDR3 is 13 residues long. CDR3 protein: CSAKSGGVYGYTF. The CDR3 DNA is TGCAGTGCCAAATCGGGGGGCGTCTATGGCTACACCTTC.

This clonotype was seen many times. The V call is TRBV28, the J call TRBJ2-7, with a tentative D call TRBD2 (6 bases). This CDR3 contains 15 residues. Germline V lookup: CDR1 MDHEN, CDR2 SYDVKM. The V end lost 5 bases, the J end lost 4 bases, and 18 bases lay between the germline ends. The DNA for the CDR3 is TGTGCCAGCAGTCGACCGGGGGTCAGTAAGTACGAGCAGTACTTC. Translated: CASSRPGVSKYEQYF.

The chain has TRBV3-1 and TRBJ2-7; no clear D gene. Trimming left V 5 bases short and J 3 bases short, with 20 bases between. The CDR3 extends over 16 amino acids. The V gene's germline CDR1 is LGHDT and CDR2 YNNKEL (reference sequence). CDR3: CASSEKRRALVYEQYF. The CDR3 coding sequence is TGTGCCAGCAGCGAGAAGCGCCGGGCTCTGGTCTACGAGCAGTACTTC.

This chain joins TRBV20-1 and TRBJ2-7; TRBD1 aligns across 7 bases. J lost 4 bases, V lost 7 bases, and 10 bases had no gene match. Germline V lookup: CDR1 DFQATT, CDR2 SNEGSKA (reference sequence). There are 13 residues in the CDR3. Here the CDR3 reads CSVGQPAGYEQYF. The CDR3, as DNA: TGCAGTGTGGGACAGCCTGCCGGGTACGAGCAGTACTTC.

This clonotype was recorded many times. This rearrangement joins TRBV24-1 to TRBJ2-1, with D possibly TRBD1 on 5 matching bases. The CDR3 runs to 17 residues. The germline CDR1 and CDR2 sequences are KGHDR and SFDVKD. Trimming removed 5 bases at V and 7 bases at J, with 23 bases between. Here the CDR3 reads CATSGQNDKGLVNEQFF. In DNA form, the CDR3 reads TGTGCCACCAGTGGCCAAAACGACAAGGGGTTGGTGAATGAGCAGTTCTTC.

Many counts were recorded for this clonotype. This rearrangement joins TRBV10-1 to TRBJ2-7, with D unclear. Germline V gene sequence: CDR1 WNHNN, CDR2 SYGVQD (reference sequence). Trimming left V 8 bases short and J 9 bases short, with 14 bases between. The CDR3 has 11 residues. CDR3 DNA: TGCGCCAGCCCATGGGTCAATCGGCAGTACTTC. Translating gives CASPWVNRQYF.

The rearrangement links TRBV6-5 to TRBJ1-2; D is perhaps TRBD1 (6 bases). Deletions cut 0 bases from V and 8 bases from J, with 13 bases between. Germline values: CDR1 MNHEY, CDR2 SVGAGI. The length of the CDR3 is 14 residues. The DNA for the CDR3 is TGTGCCAGCAGTTACTCTACAGGGATTCAGGGCTACACCTTC. Translating it yields CASSYSTGIQGYTF.

This clonotype was counted only a few times. The CDR3 sequence: CASSPSRPNEQYF. The CDR3, as DNA: TGTGCCAGCAGCCCTTCCCGTCCCAACGAGCAGTACTTC. J is TRBJ2-7 and V is TRBV27; D gene uncertain. V lost 6 bases and J lost 5, with 14 bases in between. Germline CDR1 MNHEY, CDR2 SMNVEV (reference sequence). This CDR3 comprises 13 residues.

This clonotype was recorded many times. The chain has TRBV29-1 and TRBJ2-7, with 11 bases that match TRBD1. The junction had 1 base not matched to a gene; V was cut back by 0 bases and J by 0 bases. The CDR3 sequence is 15 residues long. Per the germline V gene, CDR1 is SQVTM and CDR2 is ANQGSEA. CDR3 in amino acids: CSVEEDRGLSYEQYF. CDR3 in DNA: TGCAGCGTTGAAGAGGACAGGGGGCTCTCCTACGAGCAGTACTTC.

The sample holds a few counts of this clonotype. J is TRBJ2-7 and V is TRBV6-1, with TRBD2 matching over 8 bases. Germline lookup yields CDR1 MNHNS and CDR2 SASEGT. After removal of 6 bases from V and 0 bases from J, the junction contained 16 bases not matched to a gene. The CDR3 covers 18 residues. In nucleotides, the CDR3 is TGTGCCAGCAGCACTTTACTAGCGGAGCTTCTACACTCCTACGAGCAGTACTTC. Its protein is CASSTLLAELLHSYEQYF.

This clonotype was seen many times. The rearrangement joins TRBV11-2 to TRBJ1-2, with a tentative D call TRBD1 (5 bases). Trimming took off 5 bases at V and 2 bases at J, with 12 bases between the two ends. CDR3 length equals 14 residues. Per the germline V gene, CDR1 is SGHAT and CDR2 is FQNNGV. Written as DNA, the CDR3 is TGTGCCAGCAGCCCCCAGACAGCGAACTATGGCTACACCTTC. Translation gives CASSPQTANYGYTF. Full variable domain (missing parts from reference TRBV11-2 and TRBJ1-2): EAGVAQSPRYKIIEKRQSVAFWCNPISGHATLYWYQQILGQGPKLLIQFQNNGVVDDSQLPKDRFSAERLKGVDSTLKIQPAKLEDSAVYLCASSPQTANYGYTFGSGTRLTVV.

The chain uses TRBV28 and TRBJ1-5; no definite D call. With 6 bases removed from V and 5 bases from J, the gap between germline ends came to 11 bases. Germline V CDR1 and CDR2: MDHEN, SYDVKM. The CDR3 covers 13 residues. Here the CDR3 reads CASRNTPYQPQHF. The CDR3 DNA reads as TGTGCCAGCAGGAACACACCGTATCAGCCCCAGCATTTT.

The chain employs TRBV7-2 and TRBJ1-5; 7 bases match TRBD1. The V segment lost 5 bases and the J segment 7 bases; nucleotides outside the gene matches: 8. Germline V gene data show CDR1 as SGHTA and CDR2 as FQGNSA. CDR3 size: 14 residues. The DNA of the CDR3 is TGTGCCAGCAGCCCGACAGGGCCTATCCAGCCCCAGCATTTT. Its protein is CASSPTGPIQPQHF.

The chain recombines TRBV5-6 with TRBJ1-6, with 8 bases that match TRBD1. V lost 2 bases and J lost 5; bases outside the gene matches: 6. Germline CDR1 reads SGHDT; CDR2 reads YYEEEE. The CDR3 spans 16 residues. The CDR3: CASSFGRDRNNSPLHF. The CDR3 nucleotides are TGTGCCAGCAGCTTCGGACGGGACAGGAATAATTCACCCCTCCACTTT.

The gene calls are TRBV27 and TRBJ2-5; no clear D. The CDR3 loop spans 13 amino acids. The V gene lost 5 bases and the J gene lost 2 bases, with 9 bases spanning the gap. The germline gives CDR1 MNHEY, CDR2 SMNVEV (reference sequence). This CDR3 is CASSVTLQETQYF. The CDR3 DNA follows: TGTGCCAGCAGTGTTACCCTTCAAGAGACCCAGTACTTC.

This chain links TRBV5-1 with TRBJ2-7, with D tentatively TRBD2 (6 bases). In germline, CDR1 is SGHRS, CDR2 YFSETQ. Trimming left V 8 bases short and J 6 bases short, with 15 bases between. The CDR3 covers 12 residues. The CDR3 region is CASKQEGSEQYF. For the CDR3, the DNA is TGCGCCAGTAAGCAGGAGGGGTCCGAGCAGTACTTC. Full variable domain (rest looked up from reference TRBV5-1 and TRBJ2-7): KAGVTQTPRYLIKTRGQQVTLSCSPISGHRSVSWYQQTPGQGLQFLFEYFSETQRNKGNFPGRFSGRQFSNSRSEMNVSTLELGDSALYLCASKQEGSEQYFGPGTRLTVT.

The rearrangement joins TRBV12-3 or TRBV12-4 to TRBJ2-1; unclear D gene. Trimming stripped 1 base from V and 6 bases from J, with 7 bases between. The CDR3 has 13 amino acids. CDR3 region: CASSLDLSNEQFF. The CDR3 coding sequence is TGTGCCAGCAGTTTAGATCTTAGCAATGAGCAGTTCTTC.

This clonotype was seen a few times. The gene calls are TRBV20-1 and TRBJ2-1; 12 positions match TRBD2. The CDR3 loop spans 17 amino acids. V lost 6 bases to trimming and J lost 1 base; unmatched junction nucleotides: 10. Germline V gene data show CDR1 as DFQATT and CDR2 as SNEGSKA (reference sequence). In nucleotides, the CDR3 is TGCAGTGCAACTCCCGGGACTAGCGGGCTTTCCTACAATGAGCAGTTCTTC. Encoded protein: CSATPGTSGLSYNEQFF.

Ten or more counts support this clonotype. The chain is built from TRBV7-8 and TRBJ2-3, with D possibly called TRBD1 or TRBD2 (5 bases each). The germline V and J ends were trimmed by 5 bases and 1 base, with 13 bases remaining between them. CDR3 length: 15 residues. Germline CDR1 and CDR2: SGHVS and FQNEAQ. The DNA for the CDR3 is TGTGCCAGCAGCCCCTTTTCGGGGCGCACAGATACGCAGTATTTT. Translating it yields CASSPFSGRTDTQYF.

This clonotype showed up just a few times. This chain uses TRBV12-3 or TRBV12-4 with TRBJ2-5; 7 bases map to TRBD1. With V trimmed by 5 bases and J by 6 bases, 15 bases remained unmatched. The CDR3 extends over 16 amino acids. The CDR3 sequence is CASSAPRGGEGKTQYF. In nucleotides, the CDR3 is TGTGCCAGCAGTGCCCCTCGAGGGGGCGAGGGGAAGACCCAGTACTTC.

This clonotype was observed a few times. The rearrangement uses TRBV15 and TRBJ2-5; the D is unclear. CDR1 LNHNV and CDR2 YYDKDF come from the germline V gene (reference sequence). Trimming removed 2 bases at V and 3 bases at J, with 7 bases between. This CDR3 contains 13 residues. The CDR3 nucleotides read TGTGCCACCAGCAGATCACCCAAAGAGACCCAGTACTTC. Translated, it gives CATSRSPKETQYF.

The V and J genes are TRBV5-1 and TRBJ2-1; 7 bases agree with TRBD1. Germline V gene lookup returns CDR1 SGHRS and CDR2 YFSETQ. Unmatched junction bases numbered 4, after V lost 4 bases and J lost 0 bases. The CDR3 has 15 residues. The CDR3 region is CASSTGQSSYNEQFF. The CDR3 DNA is TGCGCCAGCAGCACGGGACAGTCCTCCTACAATGAGCAGTTCTTC.

On this clonotype: Without the conserved terminal phenylalanine or tryptophan, this CDR3 likely stems from a read error. The chain combines TRBV28 with TRBJ2-5; perhaps TRBD2 as D (8 bases). From germline, CDR1 is MDHEN and CDR2 SYDVKM. V shed 10 bases and J shed 5 bases, with 17 bases lying between them. This CDR3 region has 13 residues. CDR3 region: CATAGGRGETQYL. DNA of the CDR3: TGTGCCACGGCGGGGGGCAGGGGGGAGACCCAGTACCTC.